These 15 T cell receptor beta chains share one sample of origin, sequenced in a study of OX40 agonist ivuxolimab in advanced cancers. The protocol was immunoSEQ multiplex PCR, while the TCRdb copy is restricted to in-frame clones and leaves out a portion. Among approximately 82,000 clones listed, less than 85% were seen once. Sequenced here: CD4+ or CD8+ T cells sorted from blood, sampled in a trial of the OX40 agonist ivuxolimab. These receptors were collected from an adult with an advanced solid tumor such as melanoma, head and neck, liver or kidney cancer.

The chain combines TRBV15 with TRBJ2-7, with D possibly being TRBD1 or TRBD2 (5 bases each). V was clipped by 0 bases and J by 10 bases, with 19 bases between them. Germline CDR1 is LNHNV and CDR2 is YYDKDF (reference sequence). There are 15 residues in the CDR3. The CDR3 DNA is TGTGCCACCAGCAGAGACCCGAATCGGGACCCCGATCAGTACTTC. This sequence encodes CATSRDPNRDPDQYF.

This chain links TRBV9 with TRBJ1-2; tentatively, D is TRBD1 (5 bases). V dropped 0 bases and J dropped 3 bases, with 15 bases sitting between them. Germline CDR1 reads SGDLS; CDR2 reads YYNGEE. The CDR3 consists of 16 residues. CDR3 nucleotides: TGTGCCAGCAGCGTAGGAGGGGCCCCTACCCACTATGGCTACACCTTC. Its translation: CASSVGGAPTHYGYTF.

The chain is built from TRBV4-3 and TRBJ1-6; D is undetermined. There are 16 residues in the CDR3. V dropped 4 bases and J dropped 7 bases, with 17 bases sitting between them. CDR1 is LGHNA and CDR2 is YSLEER in the germline V gene. This CDR3 reads CASSLDLTRPNSPLHF. In DNA form, the CDR3 reads TGCGCCAGCAGCCTGGATCTGACCAGACCAAATTCACCCCTCCACTTT.

A word on this clone: Given the absence of the conserved phenylalanine or tryptophan at the CDR3 end, a read error is likely. The limits of the CDR3 on the DNA are not certain, so only TCRdb's listed CDR3 is given. This chain links TRBV21-1 with TRBJ1-1. TRBV21-1 is listed as a pseudogene. The CDR3 numbers 10 amino acids, ends counted. The CDR3 is CASSKVKVPL.

The rearrangement links TRBV11-2 to TRBJ1-1; D ambiguous. The CDR3 length is 11 residues. Trimming cost V 1 base and J 8 bases, with 5 bases left between them. CDR1 SGHAT and CDR2 FQNNGV come from the germline V gene. The CDR3 DNA follows: TGTGCCAGCAGCTTAGCATCGGAAGCTTTCTTT. Translation: CASSLASEAFF.

This clone was counted between two and nine times. The chain couples TRBV6-4 to TRBJ1-6, with 11 bases aligning to TRBD1. This CDR3 comprises 15 residues. Looked up from germline, CDR1 is MRHNA and CDR2 is SNTAGT. Trimming at V came to 6 bases and at J to 3 bases, leaving 1 base not matched to a gene. CDR3 nucleotides: TGTGCCAGCAGGGGACAGGGGGACTATAATTCACCCCTCCACTTT. Its translation is CASRGQGDYNSPLHF.

This rearrangement joins TRBV7-2 to TRBJ1-2; D call uncertain. V lost 3 bases to trimming and J lost 0 bases, with 11 bases between them. Germline V gene data show CDR1 as SGHTA and CDR2 as FQGNSA. This CDR3 is built from 15 residues. The CDR3 protein is CASSLWALANYGYTF. CDR3 coding DNA: TGTGCCAGCAGCTTGTGGGCGTTAGCTAACTATGGCTACACCTTC.

J is TRBJ2-2 and V is TRBV5-4, with TRBD1 matching over 10 bases. The CDR3 runs 16 residues. J lost 1 base, V lost 3 bases, and 3 bases had no gene match. Germline lookup yields CDR1 SGHNT and CDR2 YYREEE (reference sequence). CDR3 loop: CASSSDRGRNTGELFF. The CDR3 nucleotides read TGTGCCAGCAGCTCAGACAGGGGGCGGAACACCGGGGAGCTGTTTTTT.

This chain links TRBV2 with TRBJ1-1; D unclear. From germline, CDR1 is SNHLY and CDR2 FYNNEI. The CDR3 spans 12 residues. The germline V and J ends were trimmed by 2 bases and 9 bases, with 10 bases remaining between them. CDR3 sequence reads: CASSESDFKAFF. The CDR3 bases are TGTGCCAGCAGTGAATCAGATTTTAAAGCTTTCTTT.

This clone has just one count. The chain recombines TRBV19 with TRBJ2-2, with a weak D call TRBD1 (5 bases). Germline V gives CDR1 LNHDA, CDR2 SQIVND (reference sequence). Trimming took 6 bases from V and 7 from J, leaving 18 bases between them. This CDR3 has 15 amino acids. The CDR3 sequence: CASSPRKGLGGELFF. The CDR3 DNA sequence: TGTGCCAGTAGCCCCAGGAAGGGGTTAGGCGGGGAGCTGTTTTTT.

The chain combines TRBV7-2 with TRBJ1-1; 12 bases match TRBD1. The CDR3 runs 17 residues. V lost 5 bases and J lost 3; bases outside the gene matches: 10. Germline loops: CDR1 SGHTA, CDR2 FQGNSA. The CDR3 DNA reads as TGTGCCAGCAGCCGCTGGGACAGGGGGCTCAAGGACACTGAAGCTTTCTTT. Translation gives CASSRWDRGLKDTEAFF.

J is TRBJ2-3 and V is TRBV6-1; tentative D call: TRBD2 (6 bases). Trimming shortened V by 0 bases and J by 5 bases, and 18 bases separated the two germline ends. Looked up from germline, CDR1 is MNHNS and CDR2 is SASEGT. The CDR3 spans 17 residues. CDR3 region: CASSEAGSGQRGDTQYF. The CDR3 region has the DNA TGTGCCAGCAGTGAAGCGGGAAGCGGGCAAAGGGGAGATACGCAGTATTTT.

The chain uses TRBV7-3 and TRBJ2-5; 7 bases fit TRBD1. CDR3 length equals 14 residues. Germline lookup yields CDR1 SGHTA and CDR2 FQGTGA. V lost 7 bases to trimming and J lost 0 bases; unmatched junction nucleotides: 5. The CDR3 sequence: CASTPTGNQETQYF. The CDR3 DNA sequence: TGTGCCAGCACCCCGACAGGGAACCAAGAGACCCAGTACTTC.

The V gene is TRBV6-5, the J gene TRBJ2-7; 7 bases are a match to TRBD1. The CDR3 has 15 residues. Unmatched junction bases numbered 11, after V lost 5 bases and J lost 4 bases. Germline loops: CDR1 MNHEY, CDR2 SVGAGI. CDR3 sequence reads: CASSPGTVTLYEQYF. CDR3 bases: TGTGCCAGCAGTCCCGGGACAGTTACTCTTTACGAGCAGTACTTC.

The chain uses TRBV6-6 and TRBJ1-2; D is uncertain. Per germline, CDR1 MNHNY and CDR2 SVGAGI (reference sequence). This CDR3 comprises 11 residues. The V end lost 4 bases, the J end lost 5 bases, and 5 bases lay between the germline ends. The CDR3 nucleotides are TGTGCCAGCAGTTCCGAATATGGCTACACCTTC. This codes for CASSSEYGYTF.